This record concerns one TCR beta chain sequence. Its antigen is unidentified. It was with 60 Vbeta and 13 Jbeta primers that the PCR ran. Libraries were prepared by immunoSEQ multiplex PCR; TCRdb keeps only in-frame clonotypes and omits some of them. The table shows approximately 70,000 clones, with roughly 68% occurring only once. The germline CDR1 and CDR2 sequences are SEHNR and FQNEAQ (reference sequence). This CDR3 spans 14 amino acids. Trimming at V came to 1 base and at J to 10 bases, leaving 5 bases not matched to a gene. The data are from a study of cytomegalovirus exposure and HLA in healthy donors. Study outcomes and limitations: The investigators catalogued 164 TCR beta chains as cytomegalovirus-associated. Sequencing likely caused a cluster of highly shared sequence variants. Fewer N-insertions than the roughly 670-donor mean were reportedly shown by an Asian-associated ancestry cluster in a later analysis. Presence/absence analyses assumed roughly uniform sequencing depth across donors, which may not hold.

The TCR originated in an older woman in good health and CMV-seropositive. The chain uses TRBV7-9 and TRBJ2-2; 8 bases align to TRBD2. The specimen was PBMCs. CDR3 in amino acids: CASSLERGTEELFF. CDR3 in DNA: TGTGCCAGCAGCTTAGAGCGGGGGACGGAGGAGCTGTTTTTT.